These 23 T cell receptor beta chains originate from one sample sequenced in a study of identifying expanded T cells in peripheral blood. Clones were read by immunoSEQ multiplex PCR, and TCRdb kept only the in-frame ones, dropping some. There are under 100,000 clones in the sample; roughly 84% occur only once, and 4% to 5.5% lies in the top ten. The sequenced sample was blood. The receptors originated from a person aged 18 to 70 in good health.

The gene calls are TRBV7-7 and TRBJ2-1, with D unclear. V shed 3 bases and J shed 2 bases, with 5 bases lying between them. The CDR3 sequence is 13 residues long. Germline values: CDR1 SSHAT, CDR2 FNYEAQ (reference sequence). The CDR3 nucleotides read TGTGCCAGCAGCTTGAGCCCCTACAATGAGCAGTTCTTC. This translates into CASSLSPYNEQFF.

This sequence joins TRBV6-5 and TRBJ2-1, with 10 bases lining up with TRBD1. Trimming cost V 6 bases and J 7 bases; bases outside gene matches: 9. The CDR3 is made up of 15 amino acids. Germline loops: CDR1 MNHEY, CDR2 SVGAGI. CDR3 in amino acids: CASRYSRDRGNEQFF. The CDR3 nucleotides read TGTGCCAGCAGGTACAGCCGGGACAGGGGAAATGAGCAGTTCTTC.

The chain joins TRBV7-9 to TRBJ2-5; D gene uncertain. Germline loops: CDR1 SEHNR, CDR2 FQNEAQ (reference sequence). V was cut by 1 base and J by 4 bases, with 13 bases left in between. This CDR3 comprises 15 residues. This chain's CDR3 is CASSLGAEWVETQYF. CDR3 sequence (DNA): TGTGCCAGCAGCTTAGGGGCAGAGTGGGTAGAGACCCAGTACTTC.

The CDR3 DNA sequence: TGTGCCAGCAGTCGGAACACTGAAGCTTTCTTT. Its protein is CASSRNTEAFF. The chain combines TRBV25-1 with TRBJ1-1; D not resolved. Trimming shortened V by 5 bases and J by 1 base, and 2 bases separated the two germline ends. The CDR3 consists of 11 residues. The germline gives CDR1 MGHDK, CDR2 SYGVNS.

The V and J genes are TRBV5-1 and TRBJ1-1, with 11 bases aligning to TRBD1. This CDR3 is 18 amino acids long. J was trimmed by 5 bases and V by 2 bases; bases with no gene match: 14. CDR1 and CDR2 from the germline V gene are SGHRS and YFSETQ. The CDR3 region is CASSFAGTGGGFGTEAFF. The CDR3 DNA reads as TGCGCCAGCAGCTTCGCCGGGACAGGGGGTGGGTTCGGGACTGAAGCTTTCTTT.

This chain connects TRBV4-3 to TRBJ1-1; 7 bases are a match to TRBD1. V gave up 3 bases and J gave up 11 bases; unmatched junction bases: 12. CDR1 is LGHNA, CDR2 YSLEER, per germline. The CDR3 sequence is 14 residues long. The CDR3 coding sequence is TGCGCCAGCAGCCAGGACCACAGGGGTGGTACGGCTTTCTTT. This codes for CASSQDHRGGTAFF.

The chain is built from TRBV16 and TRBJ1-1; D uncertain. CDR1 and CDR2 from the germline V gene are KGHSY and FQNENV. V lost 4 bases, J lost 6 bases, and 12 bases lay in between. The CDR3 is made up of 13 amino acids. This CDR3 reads CASSLTPVSEAFF. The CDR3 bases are TGTGCCAGCAGCCTTACACCGGTGTCTGAAGCTTTCTTT.

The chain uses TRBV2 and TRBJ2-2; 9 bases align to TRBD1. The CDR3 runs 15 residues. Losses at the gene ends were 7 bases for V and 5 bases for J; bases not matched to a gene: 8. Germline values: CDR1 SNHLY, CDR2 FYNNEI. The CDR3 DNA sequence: TGTGCCAGCATTAAAGCGACAGGGGGGACCGGGGAGCTGTTTTTT. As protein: CASIKATGGTGELFF.

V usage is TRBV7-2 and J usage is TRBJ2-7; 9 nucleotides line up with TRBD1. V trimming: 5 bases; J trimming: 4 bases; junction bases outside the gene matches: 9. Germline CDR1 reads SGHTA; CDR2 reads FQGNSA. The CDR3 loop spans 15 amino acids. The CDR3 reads CASSLTGQGIYEQYF. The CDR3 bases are TGTGCCAGCAGCCTAACGGGACAGGGAATTTACGAGCAGTACTTC.

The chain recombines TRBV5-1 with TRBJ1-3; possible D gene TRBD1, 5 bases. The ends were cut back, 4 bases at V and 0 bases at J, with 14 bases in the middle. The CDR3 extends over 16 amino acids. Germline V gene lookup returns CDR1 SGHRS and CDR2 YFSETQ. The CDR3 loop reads CASSPRQQTSGNTIYF. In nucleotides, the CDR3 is TGCGCCAGCAGCCCGCGACAGCAAACCTCTGGAAACACCATATATTTT.

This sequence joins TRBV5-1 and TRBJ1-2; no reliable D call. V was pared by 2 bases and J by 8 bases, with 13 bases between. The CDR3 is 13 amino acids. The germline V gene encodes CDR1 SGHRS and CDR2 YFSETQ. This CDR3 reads CASSFGPNQGYTF. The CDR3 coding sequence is TGCGCCAGCAGCTTTGGGCCCAACCAGGGCTACACCTTC. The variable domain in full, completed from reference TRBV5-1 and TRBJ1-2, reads KAGVTQTPRYLIKTRGQQVTLSCSPISGHRSVSWYQQTPGQGLQFLFEYFSETQRNKGNFPGRFSGRQFSNSRSEMNVSTLELGDSALYLCASSFGPNQGYTFGSGTRLTVV.

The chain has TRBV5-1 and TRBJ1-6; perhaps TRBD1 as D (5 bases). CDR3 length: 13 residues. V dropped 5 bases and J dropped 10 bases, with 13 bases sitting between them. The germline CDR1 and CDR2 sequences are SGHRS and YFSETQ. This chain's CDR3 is CASSRDVYSPLHF. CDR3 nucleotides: TGCGCCAGCAGTCGGGACGTGTACTCACCCCTCCACTTT.

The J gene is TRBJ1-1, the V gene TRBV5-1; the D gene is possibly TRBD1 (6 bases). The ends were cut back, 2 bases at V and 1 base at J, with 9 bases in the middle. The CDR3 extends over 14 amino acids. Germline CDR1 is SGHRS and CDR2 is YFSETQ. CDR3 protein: CASSFLDRNTEAFF. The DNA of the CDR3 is TGCGCCAGCAGCTTCCTGGACAGGAACACTGAAGCTTTCTTT.

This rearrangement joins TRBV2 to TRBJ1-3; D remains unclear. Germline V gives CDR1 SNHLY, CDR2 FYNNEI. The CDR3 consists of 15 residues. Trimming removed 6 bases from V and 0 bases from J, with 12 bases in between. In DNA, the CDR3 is TGTGCCAGCAGGCACGAAGCAATCTCTGGAAACACCATATATTTT. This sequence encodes CASRHEAISGNTIYF.

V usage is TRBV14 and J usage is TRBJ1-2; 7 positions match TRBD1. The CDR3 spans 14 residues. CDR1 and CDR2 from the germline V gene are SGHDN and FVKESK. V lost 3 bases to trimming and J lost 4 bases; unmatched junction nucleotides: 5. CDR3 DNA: TGTGCCAGCAGCCAGGGGACAGAGACCTATGGCTACACCTTC. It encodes CASSQGTETYGYTF.

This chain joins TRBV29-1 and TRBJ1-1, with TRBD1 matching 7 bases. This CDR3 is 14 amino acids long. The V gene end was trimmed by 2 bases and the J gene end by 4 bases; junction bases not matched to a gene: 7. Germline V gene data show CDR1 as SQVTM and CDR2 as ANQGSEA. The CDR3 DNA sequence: TGCAGCGTTGAAAGACAGGGAATGAGCACTGAAGCTTTCTTT. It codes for CSVERQGMSTEAFF.

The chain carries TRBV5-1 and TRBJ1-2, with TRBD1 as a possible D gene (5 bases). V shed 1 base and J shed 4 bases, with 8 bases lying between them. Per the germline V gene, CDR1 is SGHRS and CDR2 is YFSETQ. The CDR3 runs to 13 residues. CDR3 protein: CASSLWDSYGYTF. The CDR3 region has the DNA TGCGCCAGCAGCTTGTGGGACTCCTATGGCTACACCTTC.

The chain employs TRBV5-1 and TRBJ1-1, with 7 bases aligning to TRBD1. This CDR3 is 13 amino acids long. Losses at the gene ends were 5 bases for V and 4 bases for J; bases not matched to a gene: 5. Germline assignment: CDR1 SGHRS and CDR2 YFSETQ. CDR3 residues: CASRQGRPTEAFF. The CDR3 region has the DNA TGCGCCAGCAGACAGGGGCGCCCCACTGAAGCTTTCTTT.

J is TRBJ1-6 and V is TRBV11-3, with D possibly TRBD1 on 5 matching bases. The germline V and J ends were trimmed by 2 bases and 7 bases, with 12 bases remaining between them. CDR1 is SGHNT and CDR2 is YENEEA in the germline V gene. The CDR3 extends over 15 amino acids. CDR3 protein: CASSLSWGSNSPLHF. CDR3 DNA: TGTGCCAGCAGCTTATCCTGGGGGAGCAATTCACCCCTCCACTTT.

The CDR3 sequence: CASSYPGAPSGNTIYF. CDR3 DNA: TGTGCCAGCAGTTACCCCGGGGCACCCTCTGGAAACACCATATATTTT. This chain links TRBV7-2 with TRBJ1-3; D may be TRBD1 (5 bases). The CDR3 extends over 16 amino acids. CDR1 and CDR2 from the germline V gene are SGHTA and FQGNSA. V was pared by 6 bases and J by 0 bases, with 15 bases between.

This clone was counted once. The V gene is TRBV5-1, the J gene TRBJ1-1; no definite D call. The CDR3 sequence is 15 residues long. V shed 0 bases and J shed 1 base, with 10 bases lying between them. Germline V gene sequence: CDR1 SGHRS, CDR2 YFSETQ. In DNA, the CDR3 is TGCGCCAGCAGCTTGGTAACACACTCGAACACTGAAGCTTTCTTT. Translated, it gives CASSLVTHSNTEAFF.

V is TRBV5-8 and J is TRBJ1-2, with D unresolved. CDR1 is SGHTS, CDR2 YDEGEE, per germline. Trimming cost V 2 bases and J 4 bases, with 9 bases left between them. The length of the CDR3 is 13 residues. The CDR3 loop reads CASSLSSTYGYTF. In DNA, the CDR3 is TGTGCCAGCAGCTTATCCAGTACCTATGGCTACACCTTC.

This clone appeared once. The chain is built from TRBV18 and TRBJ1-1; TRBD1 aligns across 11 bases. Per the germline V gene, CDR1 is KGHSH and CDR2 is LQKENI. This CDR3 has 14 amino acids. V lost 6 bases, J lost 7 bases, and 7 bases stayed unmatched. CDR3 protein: CASSPDRGLGEAFF. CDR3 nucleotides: TGTGCCAGCTCGCCGGACAGGGGGCTTGGTGAAGCTTTCTTT.